A selection of T cell receptor beta chains follows, all from one sample in a study of cytotoxic CD8 clonotypes in ibrutinib-treated CLL. Here immunoSEQ multiplex PCR was the method, and the copy in TCRdb shows in-frame clones only, minus some. The sample has 270,000 or so clones; 70% to 80% are singletons. The source was PBMCs, collected at disease progression, from a patient treated with ibrutinib. Receptor source: a human donor with chronic lymphocytic leukemia. The CDR3 runs from the conserved cysteine through the conserved F or W. D genes are given only for firm matches. Clone size is not always given. Where it is, it says once, few, many or a class for expanded clones.

clone_size j_call d_call v_call cdr3_aa cdr3_nt
. TRBJ2-7 . TRBV5-1 CASSFQAYEQYF TGCGCCAGCAGCTTCCAGGCCTACGAGCAGTACTTC
. TRBJ1-4 . TRBV18 CASSDRLGSEKLFF TGTGCCAGCTCAGACAGGTTGGGTAGCGAAAAACTGTTTTTT
. TRBJ2-7 . TRBV7-2 CASSFELGFYEQYF TGTGCCAGCAGCTTCGAATTGGGGTTCTACGAGCAGTACTTC
. TRBJ2-1 TRBD2 TRBV5-1 CASSFDGRASDEQFF TGCGCCAGCAGCTTTGACGGGAGGGCCTCGGATGAGCAGTTCTTC
. TRBJ2-5 . TRBV10-3 CAISQGPQETQYF TGTGCCATCAGTCAGGGCCCCCAAGAGACCCAGTACTTC
. TRBJ1-2 TRBD1 TRBV7-9 CASSSPDRAGYGYTF TGTGCCAGCAGCTCCCCGGACAGGGCAGGCTATGGCTACACCTTC
. TRBJ2-5 TRBD1 TRBV13 CASSVTGGRDSETQYF TGTGCCAGCAGCGTGACAGGGGGCAGGGATTCAGAGACCCAGTACTTC
few TRBJ2-7 TRBD2 TRBV15 CATRRLASGGTAYEQYF TGTGCCACCCGCCGCTTAGCTAGCGGGGGGACGGCCTACGAGCAGTACTTC
. TRBJ2-2 TRBD1 TRBV7-6 CASSFEDRGLYTGELFF TGTGCCAGCAGCTTCGAAGACAGGGGATTGTACACCGGGGAGCTGTTTTTT
. TRBJ1-6 TRBD1 TRBV5-1 CASSTQGNDSPLHF TGCGCCAGCAGCACACAGGGGAATGATTCACCCCTCCACTTT
. TRBJ2-5 . TRBV11-3 CASSLGGVKGETQYF TGTGCCAGCAGCTTAGGGGGGGTAAAGGGAGAGACCCAGTACTTC
once TRBJ2-7 TRBD1 TRBV11-2 CASSLTGVPYEQYF TGTGCCAGCAGCTTGACAGGGGTTCCCTACGAGCAGTACTTC
. TRBJ1-2 . TRBV6-1 CASGRRMIDVGSYTF TGTGCCAGCGGTCGAAGGATGATAGATGTTGGGAGCTACACCTTC